The sample holds one count of the clone carrying this T cell receptor beta chain. This sample stems from a study of blood T cell repertoires in COVID-19. Study details: Samples came from the United States, Italy and Spain, spanning acute and convalescent COVID-19. PBMCs, B-cell-depleted T cells, or T cells provided the cDNA or gDNA that made up the material.

V lost 8 bases to trimming and J lost 5 bases, with 13 bases between them. The CDR3 length is 13 residues. The germline CDR1 and CDR2 sequences are MNHEY and SMNVEV (reference sequence). Authors' methods: Estimated nucleated cell counts came from reference gene primer amplification. Clones were read by immunoSEQ multiplex PCR, and TCRdb kept only the in-frame ones, dropping some. V and J calls and clone size are given by that table; D and trimming were obtained from the DNA. The table shows 140,000 to 150,000 clones, with about 83% occurring only once. Sequences were obtained from peripheral blood. This TCR derives from a woman aged 50 to 60 with active or convalescent COVID-19. The chain uses TRBV27 and TRBJ1-5; unclear D gene. The CDR3 here is CASSYGSYQPQHF. Here the CDR3 DNA reads TGTGCCAGCTCTTACGGGAGCTATCAGCCCCAGCATTTT.